Shown below are 3 T cell receptor beta chains from a single sample sequenced in a study of cytomegalovirus exposure and HLA in healthy donors. Some clones are missing from TCRdb's copy, which holds only in-frame ones; the method was immunoSEQ multiplex PCR. The data show around 69,000 clones, 96% seen once. The specimen was PBMCs. These receptors all come from a woman aged 18-35 years in good health and CMV-seropositive.

The rearrangement uses TRBV7-9 and TRBJ1-5; TRBD1 agrees at 8 bases. Trimming took 5 bases from V and 5 from J; bases not matched to a gene: 2. The CDR3 runs 13 residues. Per germline, CDR1 SEHNR and CDR2 FQNEAQ (reference sequence). CDR3: CASSQQGDQPQHF. CDR3 nucleotides: TGTGCCAGCAGCCAACAGGGGGATCAGCCCCAGCATTTT.

In DNA form, the CDR3 reads TGTGCCAGCAGCCCGTTTATGTACCGGGGGGACACTGAAGCTTTCTTT. Translation: CASSPFMYRGDTEAFF. The V and J genes are TRBV28 and TRBJ1-1; D is possibly TRBD1 (5 bases). Germline CDR1 and CDR2: MDHEN and SYDVKM. V dropped 6 bases and J dropped 3 bases, with 20 bases sitting between them. The CDR3 spans 16 residues.

CDR3 DNA: TGCAGCGTTCTCGCGGGAGGGCCGGGGGGTGAGCAGTTCTTC. Translation: CSVLAGGPGGEQFF. The rearrangement uses TRBV29-1 and TRBJ2-1; 9 bases line up with TRBD2. Germline CDR1 SQVTM, CDR2 ANQGSEA. The CDR3 spans 14 residues. V lost 5 bases and J lost 9; bases outside the gene matches: 11.